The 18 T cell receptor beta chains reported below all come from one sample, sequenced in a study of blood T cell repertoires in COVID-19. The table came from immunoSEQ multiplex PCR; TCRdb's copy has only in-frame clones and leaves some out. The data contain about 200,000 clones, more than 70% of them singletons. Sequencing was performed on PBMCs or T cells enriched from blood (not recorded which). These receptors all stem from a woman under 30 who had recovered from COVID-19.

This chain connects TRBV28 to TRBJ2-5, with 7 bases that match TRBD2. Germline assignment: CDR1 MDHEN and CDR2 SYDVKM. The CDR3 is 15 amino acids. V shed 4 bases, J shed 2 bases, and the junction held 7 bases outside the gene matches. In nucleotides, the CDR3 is TGTGCCAGCAGTTCCGCCGCTAGCGGTCAAGAGACCCAGTACTTC. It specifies CASSSAASGQETQYF.

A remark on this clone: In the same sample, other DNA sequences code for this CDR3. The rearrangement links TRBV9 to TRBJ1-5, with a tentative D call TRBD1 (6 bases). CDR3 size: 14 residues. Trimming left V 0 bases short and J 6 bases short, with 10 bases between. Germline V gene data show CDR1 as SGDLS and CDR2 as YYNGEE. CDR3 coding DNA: TGTGCCAGCAGCGTAGAGGGGGAAATTCAGCCCCAGCATTTT. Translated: CASSVEGEIQPQHF.

The CDR3 DNA is TGCGCCAGCAGCTGGCGCCGGGACATAAAGGTCCGGGAGCTGTTTTTT. Amino acid sequence: CASSWRRDIKVRELFF. The chain links TRBV5-1 to TRBJ2-2; perhaps TRBD1 as D (6 bases). Trimming removed 3 bases from V and 9 bases from J, with 21 bases in between. Germline CDR1 reads SGHRS; CDR2 reads YFSETQ. The CDR3 loop spans 16 amino acids. Complete variable domain (other parts from reference TRBV5-1 and TRBJ2-2): KAGVTQTPRYLIKTRGQQVTLSCSPISGHRSVSWYQQTPGQGLQFLFEYFSETQRNKGNFPGRFSGRQFSNSRSEMNVSTLELGDSALYLCASSWRRDIKVRELFFGEGSRLTVL.

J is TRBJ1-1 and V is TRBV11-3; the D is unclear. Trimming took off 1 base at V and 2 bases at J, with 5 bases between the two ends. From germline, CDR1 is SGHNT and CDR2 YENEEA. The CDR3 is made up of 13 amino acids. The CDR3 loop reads CASSLGTNTEAFF. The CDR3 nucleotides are TGTGCCAGCAGCTTAGGCACTAACACTGAAGCTTTCTTT.

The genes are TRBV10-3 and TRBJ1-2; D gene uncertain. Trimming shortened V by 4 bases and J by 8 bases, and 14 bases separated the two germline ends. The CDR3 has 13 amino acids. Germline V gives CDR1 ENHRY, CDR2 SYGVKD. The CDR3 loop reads CAISGSSTRGYTF. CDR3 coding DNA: TGTGCCATCAGTGGATCCTCCACCAGGGGCTACACCTTC.

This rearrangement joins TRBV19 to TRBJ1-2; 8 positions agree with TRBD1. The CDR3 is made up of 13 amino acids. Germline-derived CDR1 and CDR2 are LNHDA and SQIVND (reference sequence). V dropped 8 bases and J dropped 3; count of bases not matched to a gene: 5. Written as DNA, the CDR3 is TGTGCCAGTGGGGACAGGAGCCACTATGGCTACACCTTC. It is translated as CASGDRSHYGYTF.

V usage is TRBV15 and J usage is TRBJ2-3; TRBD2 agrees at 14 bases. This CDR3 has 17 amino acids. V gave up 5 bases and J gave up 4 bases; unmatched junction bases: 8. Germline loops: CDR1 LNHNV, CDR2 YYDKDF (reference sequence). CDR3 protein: CATSAGLAGGGADTQYF. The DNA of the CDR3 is TGTGCCACCAGCGCCGGACTAGCGGGGGGCGGCGCAGATACGCAGTATTTT.

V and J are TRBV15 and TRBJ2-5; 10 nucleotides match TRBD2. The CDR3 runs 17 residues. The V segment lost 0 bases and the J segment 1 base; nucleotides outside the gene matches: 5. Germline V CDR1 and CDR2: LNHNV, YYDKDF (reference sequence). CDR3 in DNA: TGTGCCACCAGCAGAGATCTAGCGGGGGAAACCCAAGAGACCCAGTACTTC. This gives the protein CATSRDLAGETQETQYF.

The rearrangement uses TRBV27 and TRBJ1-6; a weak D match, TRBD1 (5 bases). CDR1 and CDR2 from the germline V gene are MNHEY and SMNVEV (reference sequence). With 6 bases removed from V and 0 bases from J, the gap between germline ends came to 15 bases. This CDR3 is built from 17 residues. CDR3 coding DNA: TGTGCCAGCAGGCAAAGGACCGGGGGCTCCTATAATTCACCCCTCCACTTT. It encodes CASRQRTGGSYNSPLHF.

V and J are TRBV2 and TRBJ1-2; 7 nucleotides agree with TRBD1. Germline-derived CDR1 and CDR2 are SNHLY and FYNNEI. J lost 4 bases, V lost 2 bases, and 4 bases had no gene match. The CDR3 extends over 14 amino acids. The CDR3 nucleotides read TGTGCCAGCAGTGAAAAGGGACAGTCCTATGGCTACACCTTC. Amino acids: CASSEKGQSYGYTF.

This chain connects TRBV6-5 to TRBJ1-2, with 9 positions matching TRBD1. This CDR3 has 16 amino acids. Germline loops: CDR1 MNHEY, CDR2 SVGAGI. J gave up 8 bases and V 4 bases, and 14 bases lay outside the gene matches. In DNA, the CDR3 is TGTGCCAGCAGTTTCCGTCCCGGGACAGGGATTGGGGGCTACACCTTC. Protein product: CASSFRPGTGIGGYTF.

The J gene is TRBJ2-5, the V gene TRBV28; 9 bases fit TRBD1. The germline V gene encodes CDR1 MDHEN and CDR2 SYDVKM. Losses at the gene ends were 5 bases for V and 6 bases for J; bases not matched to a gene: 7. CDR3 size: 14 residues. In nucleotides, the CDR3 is TGTGCCAGCAGTCGGTCCGGGACAGGGAAGACCCAGTACTTC. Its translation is CASSRSGTGKTQYF. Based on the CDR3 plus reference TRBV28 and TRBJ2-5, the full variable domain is DVKVTQSSRYLVKRTGEKVFLECVQDMDHENMFWYRQDPGLGLRLIYFSYDVKMKEKGDIPEGYSVSREKKERFSLILESASTNQTSMYLCASSRSGTGKTQYFGPGTRLLVL.

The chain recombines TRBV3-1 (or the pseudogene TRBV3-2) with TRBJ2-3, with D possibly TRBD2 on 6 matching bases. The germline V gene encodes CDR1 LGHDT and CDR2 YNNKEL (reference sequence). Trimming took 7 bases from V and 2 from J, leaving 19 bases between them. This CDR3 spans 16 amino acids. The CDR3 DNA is TGTGCCAGCACCAAGGACCCCGGGGGTTCCACAGATACGCAGTATTTT. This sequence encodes CASTKDPGGSTDTQYF.

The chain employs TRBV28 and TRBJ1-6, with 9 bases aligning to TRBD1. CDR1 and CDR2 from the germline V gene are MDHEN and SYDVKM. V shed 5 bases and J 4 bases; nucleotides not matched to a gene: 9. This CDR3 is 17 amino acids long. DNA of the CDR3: TGTGCCAGCAGTCCTCAGACCGGGACAGGGTATAATTCACCCCTCCACTTT. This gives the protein CASSPQTGTGYNSPLHF.

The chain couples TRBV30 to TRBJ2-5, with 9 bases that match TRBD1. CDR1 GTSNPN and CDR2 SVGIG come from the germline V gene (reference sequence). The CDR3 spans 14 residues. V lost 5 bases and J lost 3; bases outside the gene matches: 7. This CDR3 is CAWDPGQGKETQYF. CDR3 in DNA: TGTGCCTGGGACCCGGGACAGGGCAAAGAGACCCAGTACTTC.

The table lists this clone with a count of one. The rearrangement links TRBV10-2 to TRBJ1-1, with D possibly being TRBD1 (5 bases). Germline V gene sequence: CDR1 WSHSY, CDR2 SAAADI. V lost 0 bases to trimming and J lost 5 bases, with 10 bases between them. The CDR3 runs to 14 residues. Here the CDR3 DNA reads TGCGCCAGCAGTGAGTCGACGGGGGTGACTGAAGCTTTCTTT. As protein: CASSESTGVTEAFF.

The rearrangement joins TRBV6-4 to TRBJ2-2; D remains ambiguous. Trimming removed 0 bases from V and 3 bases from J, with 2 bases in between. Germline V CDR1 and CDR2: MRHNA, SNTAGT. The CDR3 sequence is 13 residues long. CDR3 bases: TGTGCCAGCAGTGACTCCGACACCGGGGAGCTGTTTTTT. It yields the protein CASSDSDTGELFF.

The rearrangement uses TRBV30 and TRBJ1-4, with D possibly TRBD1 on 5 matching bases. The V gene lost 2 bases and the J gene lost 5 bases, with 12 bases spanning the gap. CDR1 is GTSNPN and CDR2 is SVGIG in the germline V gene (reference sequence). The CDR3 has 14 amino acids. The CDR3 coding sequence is TGTGCCTGGAGTTTAGGGGCTTCGAATGAAAAACTGTTTTTT. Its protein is CAWSLGASNEKLFF. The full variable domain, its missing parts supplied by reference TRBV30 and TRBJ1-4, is SQTIHQWPATLVQPVGSPLSLECTVEGTSNPNLYWYRQAAGRGLQLLFYSVGIGQISSEVPQNLSASRPQDRQFILSSKKLLLSDSGFYLCAWSLGASNEKLFFGSGTQLSVL.